Described below is a single TCR beta chain sequence and its context. The antigen remains unidentified. Assay: immunoSEQ multiplex PCR; the TCRdb copy retains only in-frame clones and omits some. Of roughly 350,000 clones in the sample, approximately 86% were seen once. The CDR3 sequence is 15 residues long. V lost 8 bases, J lost 6 bases, and 11 bases stayed unmatched. The germline CDR1 and CDR2 sequences are SGHRS and YFSETQ. These data originate in a study of Ad26.COV2.S vaccination and SARS-CoV-2 variants. Points from the study as a whole: Analyses of TCR breadth and depth may have underestimated total T cell responses. Substantial breadth in spike-specific CD8+ and CD4+ T cell responses was reportedly seen after vaccination.

As for treatment: 15 to 20 received Ad26.COV2.S at low or high dose, single or two shots; about 5 received placebo; per-sample allocation not given. On day 63 after the first injection, vaccine and placebo recipients gave samples. Based in Boston, the donor was an adult of 18-55 years. This material consisted of peripheral blood, taken in a trial of Ad26.COV2.S vaccine versus placebo. This chain connects TRBV5-1 to TRBJ1-6, with 7 nucleotides matching TRBD1. The receptor's source is a person between 18 and 60 years old who received the Ad26.COV2.S COVID-19 vaccine or a placebo. This CDR3 is CASTYTGQPNSPLHF. The CDR3 DNA sequence: TGCGCCAGTACCTACACGGGACAGCCTAATTCACCCCTCCACTTT.